This T cell receptor (beta chain) is drawn from a study of T cell changes during pregnancy in multiple sclerosis. The CDR3 sequence is 12 residues long. The germline CDR1 and CDR2 sequences are SGHVS and FQNEAQ. Trimming removed 2 bases at V and 8 bases at J, with 9 bases between. This clone was counted a few times. Sequenced by immunoSEQ multiplex PCR; TCRdb stores in-frame clones only, minus some. Among 65,000 to 90,000 clones listed, roughly 92% were seen once. This sequence originates from a female donor with multiple sclerosis, enrolled in a pregnancy study. The chain has TRBV7-8 and TRBJ1-2; D is perhaps TRBD1 (5 bases). The sample here was peripheral blood, taken in the second trimester of pregnancy. CDR3 residues: CASSLIGVGYTF. The DNA of the CDR3 is TGTGCCAGCAGCTTAATAGGGGTCGGCTACACCTTC. Drawing the rest from reference TRBV7-8 and TRBJ1-2, the complete variable domain is GAGVSQSPRYKVAKRGQDVALRCDPISGHVSLFWYQQALGQGPEFLTYFQNEAQLDKSGLPSDRFFAERPEGSVSTLKIQRTQQEDSAVYLCASSLIGVGYTFGSGTRLTVV.